This T cell receptor beta chain was profiled in a study of shared clonotypes between healthy human individuals. Profiled with immunoSEQ multiplex PCR; TCRdb holds only in-frame clones, not every one. The sample records roughly 480,000 clones, roughly 85% being singletons. Sequenced: PBMCs. This TCR came from a woman aged 40 to 50 in good health. Some clones in this sample may be carry-over from other donors' samples.

The CDR3 nucleotides are TGTGCCAGCAGCGGGGGAGACCCCGGCTCCTACAATGAGCAGTTCTTC. Translating gives CASSGGDPGSYNEQFF. The chain recombines TRBV7-9 with TRBJ2-1; D is possibly TRBD1 or TRBD2 (5 bases each). Trimming cost V 5 bases and J 0 bases, with 14 bases left between them. CDR3 length: 16 amino acids. Per germline, CDR1 SEHNR and CDR2 FQNEAQ (reference sequence). The variable domain in full, with the rest retrieved from reference TRBV7-9 and TRBJ2-1, is DTGVSQNPRHKITKRGQNVTFRCDPISEHNRLYWYRQTLGQGPEFLTYFQNEAQLEKSRLLSDRFSAERPKGSFSTLEIQRTEQGDSAMYLCASSGGDPGSYNEQFFGPGTRLTVL.